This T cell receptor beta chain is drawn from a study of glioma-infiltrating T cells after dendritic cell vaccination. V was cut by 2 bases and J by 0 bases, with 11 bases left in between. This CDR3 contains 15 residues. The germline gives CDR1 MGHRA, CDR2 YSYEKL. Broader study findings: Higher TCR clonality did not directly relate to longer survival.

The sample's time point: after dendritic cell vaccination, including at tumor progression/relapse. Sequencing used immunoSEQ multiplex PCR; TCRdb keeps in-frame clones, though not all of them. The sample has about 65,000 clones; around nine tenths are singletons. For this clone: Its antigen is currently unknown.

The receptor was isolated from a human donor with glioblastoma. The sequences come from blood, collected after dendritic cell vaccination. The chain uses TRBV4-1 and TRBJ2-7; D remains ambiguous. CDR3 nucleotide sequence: TGCGCCAGCAGCCAATCAGCGACCAACTCCTACGAGCAGTACTTC. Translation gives CASSQSATNSYEQYF.